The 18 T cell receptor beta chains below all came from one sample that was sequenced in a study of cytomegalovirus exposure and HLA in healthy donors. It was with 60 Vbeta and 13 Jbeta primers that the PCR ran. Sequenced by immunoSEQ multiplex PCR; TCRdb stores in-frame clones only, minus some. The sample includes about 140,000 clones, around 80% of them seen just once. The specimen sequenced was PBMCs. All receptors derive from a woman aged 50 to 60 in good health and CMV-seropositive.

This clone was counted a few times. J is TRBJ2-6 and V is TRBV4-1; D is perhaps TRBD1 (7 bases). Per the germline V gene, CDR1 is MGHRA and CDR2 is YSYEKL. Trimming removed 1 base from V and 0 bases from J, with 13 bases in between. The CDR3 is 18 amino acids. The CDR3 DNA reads TGCGCCAGCAGCCAAGTTCCAGGGGGGACCTCTGGGGCCAACGTCCTGACTTTC. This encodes CASSQVPGGTSGANVLTF.

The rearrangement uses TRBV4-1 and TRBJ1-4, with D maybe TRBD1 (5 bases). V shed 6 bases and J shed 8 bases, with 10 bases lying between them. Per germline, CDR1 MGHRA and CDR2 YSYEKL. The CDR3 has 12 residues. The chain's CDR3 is CASRLKGEKLFF. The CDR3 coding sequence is TGCGCCAGCAGGTTAAAGGGGGAAAAACTGTTTTTT.

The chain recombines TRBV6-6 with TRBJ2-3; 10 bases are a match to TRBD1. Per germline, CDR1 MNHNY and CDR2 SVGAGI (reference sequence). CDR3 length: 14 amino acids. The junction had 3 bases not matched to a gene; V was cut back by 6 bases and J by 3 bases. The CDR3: CASSGQGVTDTQYF. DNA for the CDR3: TGTGCCAGCAGCGGACAGGGGGTTACAGATACGCAGTATTTT.

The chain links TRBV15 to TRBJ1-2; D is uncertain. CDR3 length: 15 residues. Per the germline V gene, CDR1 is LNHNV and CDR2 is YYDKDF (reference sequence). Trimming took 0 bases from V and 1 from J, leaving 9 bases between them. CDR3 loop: CATSRDLNSNYGYTF. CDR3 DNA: TGTGCCACCAGCAGAGATTTAAACAGTAACTATGGCTACACCTTC.

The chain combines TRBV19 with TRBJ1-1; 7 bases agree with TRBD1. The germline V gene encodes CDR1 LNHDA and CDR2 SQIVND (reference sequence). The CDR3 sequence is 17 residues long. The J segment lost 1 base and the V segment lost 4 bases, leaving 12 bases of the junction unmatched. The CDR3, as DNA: TGTGCCAGTAGTAGAGAGACAGGGAAAGAACGGAACACTGAAGCTTTCTTT. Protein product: CASSRETGKERNTEAFF.

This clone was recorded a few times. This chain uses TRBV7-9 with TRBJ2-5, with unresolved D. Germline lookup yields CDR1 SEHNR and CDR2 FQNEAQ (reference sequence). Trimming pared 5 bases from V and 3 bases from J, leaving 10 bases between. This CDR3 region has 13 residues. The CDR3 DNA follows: TGTGCCAGCAGCCCAAGCTTGAAAGAGACCCAGTACTTC. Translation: CASSPSLKETQYF.

This CDR3 is CASSESAGGSQQFF. The CDR3 bases are TGTGCCAGCAGTGAGTCGGCAGGGGGCAGTCAGCAGTTCTTC. This chain connects TRBV25-1 to TRBJ2-1; 8 nucleotides line up with TRBD1. The CDR3 contains 14 residues. V gave up 3 bases and J gave up 11 bases; unmatched junction bases: 9. Germline V gene data show CDR1 as MGHDK and CDR2 as SYGVNS. Complete variable domain (other parts from reference TRBV25-1 and TRBJ2-1): EADIYQTPRYLVIGTGKKITLECSQTMGHDKMYWYQQDPGMELHLIHYSYGVNSTEKGDLSSESTVSRIRTEHFPLTLESARPSHTSQYLCASSESAGGSQQFFGPGTRLTVL.

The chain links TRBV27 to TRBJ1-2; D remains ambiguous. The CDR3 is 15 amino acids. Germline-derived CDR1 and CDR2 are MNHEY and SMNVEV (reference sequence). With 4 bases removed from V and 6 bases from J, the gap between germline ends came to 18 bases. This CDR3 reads CASSSVPGEGHGYTF. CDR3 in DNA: TGTGCCAGCAGTTCCGTACCGGGAGAGGGCCATGGCTACACCTTC.

CDR3 DNA: TGTGCCAGCAGTTTTGGGAGGACTGGAAACACCATATATTTT. The encoded protein is CASSFGRTGNTIYF. This chain uses TRBV27 with TRBJ1-3; D gene uncertain. The CDR3 has 14 amino acids. Trimming removed 3 bases at V and 2 bases at J, with 8 bases between. Germline CDR1 is MNHEY and CDR2 is SMNVEV (reference sequence).

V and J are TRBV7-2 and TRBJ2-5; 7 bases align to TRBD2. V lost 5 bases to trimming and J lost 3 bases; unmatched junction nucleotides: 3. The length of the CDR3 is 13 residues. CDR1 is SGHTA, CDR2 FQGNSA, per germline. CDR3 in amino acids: CASSPGREETQYF. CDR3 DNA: TGTGCCAGCAGCCCAGGGAGGGAAGAGACCCAGTACTTC.

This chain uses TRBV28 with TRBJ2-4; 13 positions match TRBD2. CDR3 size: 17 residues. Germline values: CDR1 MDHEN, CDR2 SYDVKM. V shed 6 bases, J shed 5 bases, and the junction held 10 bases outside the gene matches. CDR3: CASRLRLAGGGENIQYF. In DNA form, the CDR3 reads TGTGCCAGCAGATTACGACTAGCGGGGGGCGGGGAAAACATTCAGTACTTC.

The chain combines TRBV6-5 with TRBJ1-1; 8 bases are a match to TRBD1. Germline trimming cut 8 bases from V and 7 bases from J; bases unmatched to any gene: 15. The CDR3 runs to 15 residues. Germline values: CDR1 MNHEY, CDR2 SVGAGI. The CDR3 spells CASGQDREAYGEAFF. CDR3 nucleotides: TGTGCCAGCGGGCAGGACAGGGAAGCGTATGGTGAAGCTTTCTTT.

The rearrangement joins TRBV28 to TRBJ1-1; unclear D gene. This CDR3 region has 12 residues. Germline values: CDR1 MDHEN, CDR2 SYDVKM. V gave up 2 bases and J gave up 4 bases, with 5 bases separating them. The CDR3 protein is CASSLAGTEAFF. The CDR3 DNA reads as TGTGCCAGCAGTTTAGCCGGCACTGAAGCTTTCTTT.

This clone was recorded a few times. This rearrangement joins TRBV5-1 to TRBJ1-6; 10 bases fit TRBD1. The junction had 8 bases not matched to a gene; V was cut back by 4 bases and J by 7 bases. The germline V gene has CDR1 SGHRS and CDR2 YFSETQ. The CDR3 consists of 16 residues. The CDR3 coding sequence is TGCGCCAGCAGCATCGGGACAGGGGAGGACAATTCACCCCTCCACTTT. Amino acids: CASSIGTGEDNSPLHF.

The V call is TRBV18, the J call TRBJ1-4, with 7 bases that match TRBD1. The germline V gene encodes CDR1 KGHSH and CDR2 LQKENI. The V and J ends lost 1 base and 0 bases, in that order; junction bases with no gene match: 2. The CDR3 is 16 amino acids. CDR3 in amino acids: CASSPQGASTNEKLFF. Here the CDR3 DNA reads TGTGCCAGCTCACCACAGGGGGCGTCAACTAATGAAAAACTGTTTTTT.

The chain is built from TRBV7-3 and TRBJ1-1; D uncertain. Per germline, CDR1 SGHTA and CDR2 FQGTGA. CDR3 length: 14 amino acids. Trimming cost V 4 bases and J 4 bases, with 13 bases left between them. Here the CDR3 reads CASSSPGFLTEAFF. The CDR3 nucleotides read TGTGCCAGCAGCTCCCCGGGGTTCCTCACTGAAGCTTTCTTT. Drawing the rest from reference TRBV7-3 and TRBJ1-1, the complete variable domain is GAGVSQTPSNKVTEKGKYVELRCDPISGHTALYWYRQSLGQGPEFLIYFQGTGAADDSGLPNDRFFAVRPEGSVSTLKIQRTERGDSAVYLCASSSPGFLTEAFFGQGTRLTVV.

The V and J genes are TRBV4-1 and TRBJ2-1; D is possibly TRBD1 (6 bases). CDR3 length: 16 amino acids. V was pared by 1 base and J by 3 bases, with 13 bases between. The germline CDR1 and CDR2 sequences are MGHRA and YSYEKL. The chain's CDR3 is CASSQVGKGVYNEQFF. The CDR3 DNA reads TGCGCCAGCAGCCAAGTAGGAAAGGGGGTCTACAATGAGCAGTTCTTC.

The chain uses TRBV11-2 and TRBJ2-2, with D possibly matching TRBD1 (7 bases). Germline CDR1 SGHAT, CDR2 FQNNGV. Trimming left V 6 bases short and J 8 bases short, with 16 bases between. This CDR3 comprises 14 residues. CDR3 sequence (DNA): TGTGCCAGCAGTTCGCCAGGGGGAGGAGGGGAGCTGTTTTTT. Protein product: CASSSPGGGGELFF.